A single sample is the source of the 12 T cell receptor beta chains below, sequenced in a study of blood T cell repertoires in COVID-19. Produced via immunoSEQ multiplex PCR; TCRdb's table is partial and in-frame only. The table lists 200,000 or so clones, about 86% of them singletons. The sequenced sample consisted of peripheral blood. These receptors were taken from a woman aged 55-70 years with acute or convalescent COVID-19.

V and J are TRBV5-6 and TRBJ1-5; no definite D call. Per the germline V gene, CDR1 is SGHDT and CDR2 is YYEEEE. This CDR3 spans 14 amino acids. Trimming pared 1 base from V and 0 bases from J, leaving 5 bases between. The DNA of the CDR3 is TGTGCCAGCAGCTTGATACATAGCAATCAGCCCCAGCATTTT. Protein: CASSLIHSNQPQHF.

This clone was found a few times. This chain links TRBV28 with TRBJ2-7; D ambiguous. Deletions cut 2 bases from V and 3 bases from J, with 5 bases between. Germline-derived CDR1 and CDR2 are MDHEN and SYDVKM. CDR3 size: 12 residues. CDR3 in amino acids: CASSLNSYEQYF. The CDR3 region has the DNA TGTGCCAGCAGTTTAAACAGCTACGAGCAGTACTTC.

Notes on this clone: The sample carries other DNA sequences with the same CDR3. V and J are TRBV24-1 and TRBJ1-2, with 9 bases aligning to TRBD1. V shed 7 bases and J 5 bases; nucleotides not matched to a gene: 4. Germline V lookup: CDR1 KGHDR, CDR2 SFDVKD. CDR3 size: 13 residues. Written as DNA, the CDR3 is TGTGCCACCAGCCGGGGACAGGGATATGGCTACACCTTC. This codes for CATSRGQGYGYTF.

This sequence joins TRBV3-1 (or the pseudogene TRBV3-2) and TRBJ2-4, with 7 bases fitting TRBD1. Unmatched junction bases numbered 10, after V lost 2 bases and J lost 0 bases. The CDR3 covers 18 residues. CDR1 LGHDT and CDR2 YNNKEL come from the germline V gene (reference sequence). CDR3 coding DNA: TGTGCCAGCAGCCAATGGTCCCGGACAGGTCAAGCCAAAAACATTCAGTACTTC. Translated: CASSQWSRTGQAKNIQYF.

V gene TRBV5-6 combines with J gene TRBJ2-7; tentative D call: TRBD1 (5 bases). Trimming cost V 0 bases and J 3 bases, with 10 bases left between them. The germline gives CDR1 SGHDT, CDR2 YYEEEE. The length of the CDR3 is 14 residues. Here the CDR3 DNA reads TGTGCCAGCAGCTTGGGATGGGGCGGCTACGAGCAGTACTTC. It specifies CASSLGWGGYEQYF. The entire variable domain, with the rest obtained from reference TRBV5-6 and TRBJ2-7, is as follows: DAGVTQSPTHLIKTRGQQVTLRCSPKSGHDTVSWYQQALGQGPQFIFQYYEEEERQRGNFPDRFSGHQFPNYSSELNVNALLLGDSALYLCASSLGWGGYEQYFGPGTRLTVT.

This chain joins TRBV6-5 and TRBJ2-7, with TRBD1 matching 11 bases. CDR3 length: 15 residues. Germline V gene lookup returns CDR1 MNHEY and CDR2 SVGAGI. The ends lost 6 bases at V and 3 bases at J; junction bases unmatched: 7. The CDR3 reads CASSSSGTGGYEQYF. The CDR3 nucleotides read TGTGCCAGCAGCAGCTCCGGGACAGGGGGCTACGAGCAGTACTTC.

The chain recombines TRBV7-9 with TRBJ1-3; D is perhaps TRBD1 (6 bases). V was trimmed by 0 bases and J by 5 bases, leaving 8 bases between them. This CDR3 contains 14 residues. From germline, CDR1 is SEHNR and CDR2 FQNEAQ (reference sequence). Written as DNA, the CDR3 is TGTGCCAGCAGCTTAGCGGACAGAAGAAACACCATATATTTT. Translated: CASSLADRRNTIYF.

This clone was seen at least ten times. The chain recombines TRBV5-6 with TRBJ2-7, with 7 bases lining up with TRBD1. V trimming: 2 bases; J trimming: 0 bases; junction bases outside the gene matches: 8. The CDR3 spans 16 residues. Germline values: CDR1 SGHDT, CDR2 YYEEEE. CDR3 sequence reads: CASSFRVGTVSYEQYF. The CDR3 DNA follows: TGTGCCAGCAGCTTCAGAGTCGGGACAGTCTCCTACGAGCAGTACTTC.

This chain links TRBV27 with TRBJ2-2; a weak D match, TRBD2 (5 bases). The V end was cut by 8 bases, the J end by 2 bases, with 9 bases between. The CDR3 consists of 13 residues. Germline V gene sequence: CDR1 MNHEY, CDR2 SMNVEV (reference sequence). This chain's CDR3 is CASGLLNTGELFF. For the CDR3, the DNA is TGTGCCAGCGGACTCTTAAACACCGGGGAGCTGTTTTTT.

The chain couples TRBV5-1 to TRBJ1-1; tentatively, D is TRBD1 (6 bases). Looked up from germline, CDR1 is SGHRS and CDR2 is YFSETQ. V was cut by 0 bases and J by 3 bases, with 15 bases left in between. The length of the CDR3 is 16 residues. CDR3 region: CASSLGAGVIDTEAFF. CDR3 sequence (DNA): TGCGCCAGCAGCTTGGGTGCAGGGGTTATCGACACTGAAGCTTTCTTT.

This clone was recorded only once. The chain links TRBV7-9 to TRBJ1-1; D possibly corresponds to TRBD1 (5 bases). Deletions cut 4 bases from V and 8 bases from J, with 8 bases between. The V gene's germline CDR1 is SEHNR and CDR2 FQNEAQ (reference sequence). This CDR3 has 11 residues. CDR3 amino acids: CASSYPGEAFF. The CDR3 DNA follows: TGTGCCAGCAGCTACCCAGGGGAAGCTTTCTTT. The whole variable domain, filled in from reference TRBV7-9 and TRBJ1-1, reads DTGVSQNPRHKITKRGQNVTFRCDPISEHNRLYWYRQTLGQGPEFLTYFQNEAQLEKSRLLSDRFSAERPKGSFSTLEIQRTEQGDSAMYLCASSYPGEAFFGQGTRLTVV.

The CDR3 DNA follows: TGCGCCAGCAGCTTAGGGACAGCCCAAGAGACCCAGTACTTC. Translating it yields CASSLGTAQETQYF. This chain joins TRBV5-1 and TRBJ2-5, with 7 bases identical to TRBD1. Per germline, CDR1 SGHRS and CDR2 YFSETQ. V dropped 2 bases and J dropped 1; count of bases not matched to a gene: 2. The CDR3 length is 14 residues.